This TCR beta chain stems from a study of regulatory T cells in long-lasting Graves disease. Study findings and constraints: Authors noted too few samples as a limitation.

Notes on this clonotype: What it binds is unknown.

The CDR3 loop spans 18 amino acids. The germline gives CDR1 GTSNPN, CDR2 SVGIG (reference sequence). J gave up 0 bases and V 3 bases, and 12 bases lay outside the gene matches. Time point noted: newly diagnosed GD, antithyroid drugs for less than 3 months. PBMC-extracted RNA yielded the TCR library. Relying on iRepertoire HTBI primers and Arm-PCR of CDR3 regions, the team built TCR beta libraries. MiXCR, applied by TCRdb to the multiplex PCR reads, yields one record per CDR3 protein. The sample has approximately 540,000 distinct CDR3 sequences; about 12% are singletons. The data also belong to a second study, concerning T cells in Graves' hyperthyroidism and ophthalmopathy.

The material sequenced was peripheral blood mononuclear cells (PBMCs), taken at new diagnosis, from a patient treated with antithyroid drugs. This clonotype originated in a woman in her thirties with Graves disease. This chain links TRBV30 with TRBJ1-5, with TRBD1 matching over 9 bases. CDR3 sequence (DNA): TGTGCCTGGAGCAGCCGGGACAGGGCTGGAATTAGCAATCAGCCCCAGCATTTT. Protein product: CAWSSRDRAGISNQPQHF.